A selection of T cell receptor beta chains follows, all from one sample in a study of CD8 T cells in Susac syndrome. TCRdb analysed the immunoSEQ multiplex PCR reads with MiXCR anew, one entry per CDR3 protein. The sample holds about 100,000 distinct CDR3 sequences, around 95% seen once. The sample was CD8+ T cells from PBMCs. The receptors come from a human donor with Susac syndrome. Both conserved end residues are part of each CDR3. D genes are given only for firm matches. A row's size may be missing; if present it is once, few, many or a size class.

d_gene: .
j_gene: TRBJ2-2
abundance: .
v_gene: TRBV21-1
CDR3nt: TGTGCCAGTGAGAAGAACACCGGGGAGCTGTTTTTT
CDR3aa: CASEKNTGELFF

d_gene: .
j_gene: TRBJ1-2
abundance: .
v_gene: TRBV5-1
CDR3nt: TGCGCCAGCAGGGAAGGGACGGGCGACTATGGCTACACCTTC
CDR3aa: CASREGTGDYGYTF

d_gene: TRBD2
j_gene: TRBJ2-1
abundance: .
v_gene: TRBV29-1
CDR3nt: TGCAGCGTTGATCTTGGGGGGGGCTCCTACAATGAGCAGTTCTTC
CDR3aa: CSVDLGGGSYNEQFF

d_gene: TRBD1
j_gene: TRBJ2-6
abundance: .
v_gene: TRBV7-9
CDR3nt: TGTGCCAGAGGACAGGACTCTGGGGCCAACGTCCTGACTTTC
CDR3aa: CARGQDSGANVLTF

d_gene: .
j_gene: TRBJ1-2
abundance: .
v_gene: TRBV18
CDR3nt: TGTGCCAGTTCCGCCGAAGGACTCCTCTATGGCTACACCTTC
CDR3aa: CASSAEGLLYGYTF

d_gene: .
j_gene: TRBJ2-5
abundance: .
v_gene: TRBV5-1
CDR3nt: TGCGCCAGCAGCTTGGCGGGATTGGAGACCCAGTACTTC
CDR3aa: CASSLAGLETQYF

d_gene: .
j_gene: TRBJ1-2
abundance: .
v_gene: TRBV7-9
CDR3nt: TGTGCCAGCAGCTTAGCTCCAGGCGAATTCTATGGCTACACCTTC
CDR3aa: CASSLAPGEFYGYTF

d_gene: .
j_gene: TRBJ1-5
abundance: .
v_gene: TRBV12-3/TRBV12-4
CDR3nt: TGTGCCAGCAGACCCACCTCGGGGCAGCCCCAGCATTTT
CDR3aa: CASRPTSGQPQHF

d_gene: TRBD1
j_gene: TRBJ2-7
abundance: once
v_gene: TRBV15
CDR3nt: TGTGCCACCAGCCCCCGGGACAGGGTCTACGAGCAGTACTTC
CDR3aa: CATSPRDRVYEQYF

d_gene: .
j_gene: TRBJ2-2
abundance: .
v_gene: TRBV20-1
CDR3nt: TGCAGTGCTCCCGGGACAAACACCGGGGAGCTGTTTTTT
CDR3aa: CSAPGTNTGELFF

d_gene: TRBD1
j_gene: TRBJ2-2
abundance: .
v_gene: TRBV4-1
CDR3nt: TGCGCCAGCAGCCAAGGGGCAGGGGGAGAGCTGTTTTTT
CDR3aa: CASSQGAGGELFF

d_gene: .
j_gene: TRBJ2-3
abundance: .
v_gene: TRBV13
CDR3nt: TGTGCCAGCACCGAGAGAGGGGGGGGCGTGGAAGATACGCAGTATTTT
CDR3aa: CASTERGGGVEDTQYF